This T cell receptor (beta chain) was profiled in a study of blood T cell repertoires in COVID-19. Study context: Sites across the United States, Italy and Spain contributed samples from acute and convalescent COVID-19. Nucleic acid was either cDNA or gDNA, and it came from T cells, B-cell-depleted T cells, or PBMCs.

In the original analysis: Estimated nucleated cell counts came from reference gene primer amplification. Using immunoSEQ multiplex PCR, the repertoire was profiled, and TCRdb retains in-frame clones only, with some absent. V, J and clone size are taken as reported in that table, and D and trimming were inferred from the DNA itself. The table has under 95,000 clones, about 89% seen once; the top ten hold less than 5%. The trim removed 8 bases at V and 8 bases at J, leaving 11 bases unmatched. CDR3 length: 14 amino acids. CDR1 and CDR2 from the germline V gene are SNHLY and FYNNEI. Material for sequencing was peripheral blood. This clonotype was sampled from a woman aged 45-59 years in a cohort sampled during active COVID-19. This chain joins TRBV2 and TRBJ2-4, with 8 bases fitting TRBD2. Here the CDR3 reads CASSASGWEDIQYF. CDR3 nucleotide sequence: TGTGCCAGCTCTGCTAGCGGGTGGGAGGACATTCAGTACTTC.